The rows below give T cell receptor beta chains drawn from one sample of a study of graft-versus-host responses after intestinal transplantation. Their recognized antigens are unknown. Sequencing used immunoSEQ multiplex PCR; TCRdb keeps in-frame clones, though not all of them. The repertoire consists of 89,000 or so clones, with about four fifths occurring once and the leading ten covering 0.75% to 0.85%. Sequenced material: unstimulated CD4+ T cells sorted from spleen or lymph node cells, taken before intestinal transplant. The receptors come from a human donor who received an intestinal transplant. The CDR3 runs from the conserved cysteine through the conserved F or W. The D gene is left open where the match is weak. Rows give clone size only sometimes, using once, few, many, or a class for an expanded clone.

cdr3_nt | cdr3_aa | v_call | d_call | j_call | clone_size
TGTGCCAGTAGTATACAGTTGTCCTCTGGAAACACCATATATTTT | CASSIQLSSGNTIYF | TRBV19 | NA | TRBJ1-3 | NA
TGTGCCAGTAGTATAGTCAACAATCAGCCCCAGCATTTT | CASSIVNNQPQHF | TRBV19 | NA | TRBJ1-5 | NA
TGCGCCAGCAGCTTCAGACAGGGAAGTAATGAAAAACTGTTTTTT | CASSFRQGSNEKLFF | TRBV5-1 | TRBD1 | TRBJ1-4 | NA
TGCGCCAGCAGCCAAGAGCGGGTAAATACGCAGTATTTT | CASSQERVNTQYF | TRBV4-1 | NA | TRBJ2-3 | NA
TGTGCCAGCAGTTTATCTGGCTCCCCTCCATACGAGCAGTACTTC | CASSLSGSPPYEQYF | TRBV27 | NA | TRBJ2-7 | NA
TGTGCCAGCAGGGTCCAGGGCCGGAATGAGCAGTTCTTC | CASRVQGRNEQFF | TRBV6-1 | NA | TRBJ2-1 | NA
TGTGCCAGCAGTGAAAGACGGGAGGGCGAGACCCAGTACTTC | CASSERREGETQYF | TRBV2 | TRBD2 | TRBJ2-5 | NA
TGCGCCAGCAGCCTCCGGGAAATACAAGAGACCCAGTACTTC | CASSLREIQETQYF | TRBV5-1 | NA | TRBJ2-5 | NA
TGTGCCAGCAGAAACGCGGGGTCAACTAATGAAAAACTGTTTTTT | CASRNAGSTNEKLFF | TRBV2 | NA | TRBJ1-4 | NA
TGTGCCACCAGCAGAGACAGGGGAAACTATGGCTACACCTTC | CATSRDRGNYGYTF | TRBV15 | NA | TRBJ1-2 | NA
TGCGCCAGCAGCTTGGCTGGTTTGACAGGGGGCACTGAAGCTTTCTTT | CASSLAGLTGGTEAFF | TRBV5-1 | TRBD1 | TRBJ1-1 | NA
TGTGCCACCAGCAGAAAAACAGGGGGACAGTTCTTC | CATSRKTGGQFF | TRBV15 | TRBD1 | TRBJ2-1 | NA
TGCGCCAGCAGCTTGGTGCTAGCGGGGAGCAATGAGCAGTTCTTC | CASSLVLAGSNEQFF | TRBV5-1 | TRBD2 | TRBJ2-1 | NA
TGCGCCAGCAGCGTTATACGCGGAGACTTCTCACCGACCCAGTACTTC | CASSVIRGDFSPTQYF | TRBV5-1 | NA | TRBJ2-5 | NA
TGTGCCAGCAGCGTAAGCGGGAGGGGGACCTACAATGAGCAGTTCTTC | CASSVSGRGTYNEQFF | TRBV9 | TRBD2 | TRBJ2-1 | once
TGCGCCAGCAGCCCGGCGGACAGGGACACAGATACGCAGTATTTT | CASSPADRDTDTQYF | TRBV5-1 | TRBD1 | TRBJ2-3 | NA
TGTGCCAGCAGCGCGCTAGCGGGAGGCTCCTACGAGCAGTACTTC | CASSALAGGSYEQYF | TRBV7-2 | TRBD2 | TRBJ2-7 | NA
TGTGCCAGCAGACAGACAGGGAACACCGGGGAGCTGTTTTTT | CASRQTGNTGELFF | TRBV7-8 | NA | TRBJ2-2 | NA
TGCGCCAGCAGCCAAGGACAGGGTGGATCACCCCTCCACTTT | CASSQGQGGSPLHF | TRBV5-1 | TRBD1 | TRBJ1-6 | few
TGTGCCAGCAGGCGGGGGGCCACGGACTACGAGCAGTACTTC | CASRRGATDYEQYF | TRBV6-1 | TRBD2 | TRBJ2-7 | NA
TGTGCCAGTAGTATCGGCCAGGGGGCCAATGAGCAGTTCTTC | CASSIGQGANEQFF | TRBV19 | TRBD1 | TRBJ2-1 | NA
TGTGCCAGCAGTTTATCCGGGACATCTTTCAATCAGCCCCAGCATTTT | CASSLSGTSFNQPQHF | TRBV28 | NA | TRBJ1-5 | NA
TGTGCCAGCAGCGTAAGACTAGCGGGGGGCTCAAGCACAGATACGCAGTATTTT | CASSVRLAGGSSTDTQYF | TRBV9 | TRBD2 | TRBJ2-3 | few
TGTGCCAGCAACGCGGGGGGCACCCAAGAGACCCAGTACTTC | CASNAGGTQETQYF | TRBV5-4 | TRBD2 | TRBJ2-5 | NA
TGTGCCAGCAGAGGAGGCGTAACCTATAATTCACCCCTCCACTTT | CASRGGVTYNSPLHF | TRBV27 | NA | TRBJ1-6 | NA
TGTGCCATCAGTGACCTTGGGGGAGGGGGCTATGGCTACACCTTC | CAISDLGGGGYGYTF | TRBV10-3 | NA | TRBJ1-2 | NA
TGTGCCAGCAGTGCGTTCGGACAGGGGAACACCGGGGAGCTGTTTTTT | CASSAFGQGNTGELFF | TRBV2 | TRBD1 | TRBJ2-2 | NA
TGCGCCAGCAGCCCGCCGGGAGCCGGGGAGCTGTTTTTT | CASSPPGAGELFF | TRBV5-1 | NA | TRBJ2-2 | NA
TGTGCCAGCAGGAAAAGAGGTAGGAGGCTCTCTGGAAACACCATATATTTT | CASRKRGRRLSGNTIYF | TRBV21-1 | NA | TRBJ1-3 | few
TGTGCCAGCAGCTTGGGGAGGATTGGAAACACCATATATTTT | CASSLGRIGNTIYF | TRBV5-4 | NA | TRBJ1-3 | NA
TGCGCCAGCAGCCCGGGGAACACTGAAGCTTTCTTT | CASSPGNTEAFF | TRBV5-1 | NA | TRBJ1-1 | NA
TGCACCAGCAGCCATCCGGGGGGGAGATCCTACAATGAGCAGTTCTTC | CTSSHPGGRSYNEQFF | TRBV1 | NA | TRBJ2-1 | NA
TGTGCCAGCAGCCGGGAAAACTTAGTACACGAGCAGTACTTC | CASSRENLVHEQYF | TRBV5-4 | NA | TRBJ2-7 | NA
TGTGCCAGCAGCAAGCGGGGGTCCTACAATGAGCAGTTCTTC | CASSKRGSYNEQFF | TRBV9 | TRBD2 | TRBJ2-1 | NA
TGTGCCAGCAGTTTATCCGAAGCTGGGGAGCTGTTTTTT | CASSLSEAGELFF | TRBV28 | NA | TRBJ2-2 | NA
TGCGCCAGCAGCCAAGATCGAGGTAGCGGATCCTACGAGCAGTACTTC | CASSQDRGSGSYEQYF | TRBV4-1 | NA | TRBJ2-7 | NA
TGTGCCAGCAGCTTAGCGCTGTGGACAGAGAACACTGAAGCTTTCTTT | CASSLALWTENTEAFF | TRBV7-9 | NA | TRBJ1-1 | NA
TGTGCCTGGAGTGTTCTCACCCGGGGACAGGGATATGGCTACACCTTC | CAWSVLTRGQGYGYTF | TRBV30 | TRBD1 | TRBJ1-2 | NA
TGTGCCAGCTCACCCCCGGGGGGAAGCGAGACCCAGTACTTC | CASSPPGGSETQYF | TRBV18 | TRBD2 | TRBJ2-5 | NA
TGCAGCGCTCCTGGACAGAAAGAAGAGACCCAGTACTTC | CSAPGQKEETQYF | TRBV29-1 | NA | TRBJ2-5 | NA
TGTGCCAGCACCCAGGGACAGGTTAATGAAGCTTTCTTT | CASTQGQVNEAFF | TRBV6-6 | TRBD1 | TRBJ1-1 | NA
TGCGCCAGCAGCCAAGACGCTGGGAGCTCCTACAATGAGCAGTTCTTC | CASSQDAGSSYNEQFF | TRBV4-1 | NA | TRBJ2-1 | NA
TGTGCCACCAGCAGCACGGGACAGGGGAATCCTTTCTTT | CATSSTGQGNPFF | TRBV15 | TRBD1 | TRBJ1-1 | few
TGCGCCAGCAGCTTGGGACAGGGGATTAATGAAAAACTGTTTTTT | CASSLGQGINEKLFF | TRBV5-1 | TRBD1 | TRBJ1-4 | NA
TGCGCCAGCAGCCGCAACAGGGGTACTAATGAAAAACTGTTTTTT | CASSRNRGTNEKLFF | TRBV5-1 | TRBD1 | TRBJ1-4 | NA
TGTGCCAGCAGCTTGGCAGGAGGTGAAAAACTGTTTTTT | CASSLAGGEKLFF | TRBV5-1 | NA | TRBJ1-4 | NA
TGTGCCACCAGCGGGGGGTTCCAAGAGACCCAGTACTTC | CATSGGFQETQYF | TRBV7-2 | TRBD2 | TRBJ2-5 | NA
TGTGCCAGCAGCTCCCAGGGGGGTGAAGCTTTCTTT | CASSSQGGEAFF | TRBV7-9 | TRBD1 | TRBJ1-1 | few